This is a list of T cell receptor beta chains from one sample in a study of T-cell memory formation after mild COVID-19. TCRdb re-analysed the 5' RACE reads in MiXCR, keeping a single row per CDR3 protein. The sample records 270,000 or so distinct CDR3 sequences, about a sixth being singletons. Sequencing input: PBMCs or a T cell subset sorted from them (not recorded which). The receptors derive from a young man who had mild COVID-19 (a few samples of this study predate the infection). Cell type and time point are not known. Both conserved end residues are part of each CDR3. D genes are given only for firm matches. Not all rows give a size; the values are once, few, many and, for expanded clones, a class.

j_call d_call clone_size v_call cdr3_aa cdr3_nt
TRBJ2-6 TRBD1 . TRBV7-9 CASSPSGTVYSGANVLTF TGTGCCAGCAGTCCCTCCGGGACAGTTTACTCTGGGGCCAACGTCCTGACTTTC
TRBJ2-1 . . TRBV9 CASSVWQGGEQFF TGTGCCAGCAGCGTATGGCAGGGGGGTGAGCAGTTCTTC
TRBJ2-3 . . TRBV30 CARRGGRTDTQYF TGTGCCCGGAGAGGGGGACGCACAGATACGCAGTATTTT
TRBJ1-4 . few TRBV15 CATSNLVELFF TGTGCCACCAGCAACCTAGTGGAACTGTTTTTT
TRBJ1-1 . many TRBV6-5 CASSGNTEAFF TGTGCCAGCAGCGGGAACACTGAAGCTTTCTTT
TRBJ2-1 . many TRBV5-1 CASSLGRVGNEQFF TGCGCCAGCAGCTTGGGCCGCGTCGGCAATGAGCAGTTCTTC
TRBJ2-5 . . TRBV5-4 CASSLFGGRQTQYF TGTGCCAGCAGCTTGTTTGGCGGCCGACAGACCCAGTACTTC
TRBJ2-7 . . TRBV7-3 CASSSGRNYEQYF TGTGCCAGCAGCTCAGGACGGAACTACGAGCAGTACTTC
TRBJ1-5 TRBD1 . TRBV7-2 CASSPATGMNQPQHF TGTGCCAGCAGCCCGGCGACAGGGATGAATCAGCCCCAGCATTTT
TRBJ2-5 . few TRBV3-1 CASSQAGAEETQYF TGTGCCAGCAGCCAGGCGGGGGCAGAAGAGACCCAGTACTTC
TRBJ1-5 . . TRBV25-1 CASSEFRADSQPQHF TGTGCCAGCAGTGAATTTAGGGCAGATTCTCAGCCCCAGCATTTT
TRBJ2-7 . few TRBV6-5 CASTSPGSFYEQYF TGTGCCAGCACCTCCCCCGGGTCTTTCTACGAGCAGTACTTC
TRBJ1-4 TRBD1 few TRBV5-1 CASSPDRDKLFF TGCGCCAGCAGCCCGGACAGGGACAAACTGTTTTTT
TRBJ1-2 TRBD1 . TRBV6-5 CASSYGAGGDGYTF TGTGCCAGCAGTTACGGGGCAGGGGGAGATGGCTACACCTTC
TRBJ2-3 TRBD2 . TRBV2 CASSATSGGLRSTDTQYF TGTGCCAGCAGTGCGACTAGCGGGGGCCTTCGTAGCACAGATACGCAGTATTTT
TRBJ2-5 TRBD1 . TRBV27 CASSPGQGGQETQYF TGTGCCAGCAGCCCCGGACAGGGAGGCCAAGAGACCCAGTACTTC
TRBJ2-6 . few TRBV7-3 CASSLGSGSGANVLTF TGTGCCAGCAGCTTAGGGTCGGGCTCTGGGGCCAACGTCCTGACTTTC
TRBJ1-2 . . TRBV24-1 CATSVPLLSNYGYTF TGTGCCACCAGTGTCCCACTCCTGTCCAACTATGGCTACACCTTC
TRBJ2-6 . . TRBV7-2 CASSEGGTTTGANVLTF TGTGCCAGCAGCGAGGGGGGCACAACTACTGGGGCCAACGTCCTGACTTTC
TRBJ2-5 . many TRBV5-5 CASSQGIYQETQYF TGTGCCAGCAGTCAAGGGATTTACCAAGAGACCCAGTACTTC